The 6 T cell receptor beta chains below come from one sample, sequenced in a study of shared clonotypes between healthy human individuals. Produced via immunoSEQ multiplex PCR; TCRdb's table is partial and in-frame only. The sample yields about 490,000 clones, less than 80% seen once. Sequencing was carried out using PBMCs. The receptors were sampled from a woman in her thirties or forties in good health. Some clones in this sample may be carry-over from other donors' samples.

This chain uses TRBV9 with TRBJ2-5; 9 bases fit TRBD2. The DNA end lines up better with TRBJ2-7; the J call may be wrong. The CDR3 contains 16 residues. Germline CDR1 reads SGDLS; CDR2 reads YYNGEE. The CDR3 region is CASSVDLAGPSYEQYF. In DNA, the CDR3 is TGTGCCAGCAGCGTAGACCTAGCGGGACCCTCCTACGAGCAGTACTTC.

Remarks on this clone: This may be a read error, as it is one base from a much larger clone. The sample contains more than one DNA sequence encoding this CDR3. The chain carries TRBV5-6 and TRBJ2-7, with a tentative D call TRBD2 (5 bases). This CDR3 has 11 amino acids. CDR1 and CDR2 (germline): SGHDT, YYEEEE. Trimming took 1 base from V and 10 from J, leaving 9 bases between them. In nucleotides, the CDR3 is TGTGCCAGCAGCTTGCTGGGAGAACAGTACTTC. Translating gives CASSLLGEQYF.

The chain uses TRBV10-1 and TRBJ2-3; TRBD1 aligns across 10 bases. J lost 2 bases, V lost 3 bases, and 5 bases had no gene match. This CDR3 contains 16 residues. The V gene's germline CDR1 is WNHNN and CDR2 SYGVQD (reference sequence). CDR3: CASSDRDRGYTDTQYF. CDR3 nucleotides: TGCGCCAGCAGTGACCGGGACAGGGGATACACAGATACGCAGTATTTT.

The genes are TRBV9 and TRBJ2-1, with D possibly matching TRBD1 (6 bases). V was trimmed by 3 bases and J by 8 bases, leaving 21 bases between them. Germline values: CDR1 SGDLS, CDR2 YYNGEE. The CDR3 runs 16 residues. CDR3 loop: CASSASGTHLVDEQFF. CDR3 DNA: TGTGCCAGCAGCGCATCCGGGACACACCTTGTGGATGAGCAGTTCTTC.

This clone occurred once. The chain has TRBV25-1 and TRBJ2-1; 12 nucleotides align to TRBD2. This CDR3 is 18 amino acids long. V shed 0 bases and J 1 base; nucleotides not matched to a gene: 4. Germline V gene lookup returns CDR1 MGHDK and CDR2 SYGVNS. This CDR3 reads CASSEYGGTSGSYNEQFF. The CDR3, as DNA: TGTGCCAGCAGTGAATATGGGGGGACTAGCGGGTCCTACAATGAGCAGTTCTTC.

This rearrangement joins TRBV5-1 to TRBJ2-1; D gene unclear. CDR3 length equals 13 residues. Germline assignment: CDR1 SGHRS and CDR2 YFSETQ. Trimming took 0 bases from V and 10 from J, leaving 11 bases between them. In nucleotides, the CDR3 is TGCGCCAGCAGCTTGGCGGCCCCCCGGGAGCAGTTCTTC. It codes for CASSLAAPREQFF. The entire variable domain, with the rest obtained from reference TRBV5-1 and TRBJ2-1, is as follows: KAGVTQTPRYLIKTRGQQVTLSCSPISGHRSVSWYQQTPGQGLQFLFEYFSETQRNKGNFPGRFSGRQFSNSRSEMNVSTLELGDSALYLCASSLAAPREQFFGPGTRLTVL.